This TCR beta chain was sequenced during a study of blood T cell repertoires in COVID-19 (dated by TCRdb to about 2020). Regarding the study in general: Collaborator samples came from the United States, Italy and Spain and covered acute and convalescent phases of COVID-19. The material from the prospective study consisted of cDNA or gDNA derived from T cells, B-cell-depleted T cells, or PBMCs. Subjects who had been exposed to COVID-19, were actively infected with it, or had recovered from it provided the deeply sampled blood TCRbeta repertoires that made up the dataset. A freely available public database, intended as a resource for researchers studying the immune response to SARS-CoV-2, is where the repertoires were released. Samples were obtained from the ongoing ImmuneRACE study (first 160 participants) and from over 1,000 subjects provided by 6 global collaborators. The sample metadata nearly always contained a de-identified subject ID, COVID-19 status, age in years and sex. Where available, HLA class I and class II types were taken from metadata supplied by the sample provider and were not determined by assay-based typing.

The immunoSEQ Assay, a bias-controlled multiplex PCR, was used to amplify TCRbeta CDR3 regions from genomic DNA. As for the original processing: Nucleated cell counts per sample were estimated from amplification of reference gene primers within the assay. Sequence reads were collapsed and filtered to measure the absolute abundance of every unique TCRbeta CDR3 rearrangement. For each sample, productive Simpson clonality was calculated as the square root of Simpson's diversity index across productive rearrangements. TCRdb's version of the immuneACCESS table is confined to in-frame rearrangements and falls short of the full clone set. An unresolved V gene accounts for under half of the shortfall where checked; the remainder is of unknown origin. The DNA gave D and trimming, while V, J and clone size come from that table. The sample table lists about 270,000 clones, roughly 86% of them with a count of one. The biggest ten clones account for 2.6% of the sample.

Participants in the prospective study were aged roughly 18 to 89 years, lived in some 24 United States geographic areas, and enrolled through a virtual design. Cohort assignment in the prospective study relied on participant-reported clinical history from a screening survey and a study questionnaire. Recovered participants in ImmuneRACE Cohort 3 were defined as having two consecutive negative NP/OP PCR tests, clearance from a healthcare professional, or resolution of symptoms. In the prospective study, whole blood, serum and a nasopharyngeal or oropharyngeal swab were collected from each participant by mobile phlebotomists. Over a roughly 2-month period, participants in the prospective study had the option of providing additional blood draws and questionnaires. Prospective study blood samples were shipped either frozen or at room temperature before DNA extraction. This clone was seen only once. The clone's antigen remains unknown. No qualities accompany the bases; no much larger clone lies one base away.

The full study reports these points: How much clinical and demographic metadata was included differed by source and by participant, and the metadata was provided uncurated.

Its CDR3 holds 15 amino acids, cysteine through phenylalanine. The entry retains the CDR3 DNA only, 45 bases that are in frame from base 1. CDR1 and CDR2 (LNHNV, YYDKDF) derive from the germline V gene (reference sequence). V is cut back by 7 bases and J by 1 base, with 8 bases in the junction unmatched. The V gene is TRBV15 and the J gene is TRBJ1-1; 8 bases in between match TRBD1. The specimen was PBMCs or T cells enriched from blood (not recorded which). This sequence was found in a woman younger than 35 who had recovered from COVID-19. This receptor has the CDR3 CATNGQGGKNTEAFF. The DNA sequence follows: TGTGCCACCAATGGACAGGGTGGGAAGAACACTGAAGCTTTCTTT.